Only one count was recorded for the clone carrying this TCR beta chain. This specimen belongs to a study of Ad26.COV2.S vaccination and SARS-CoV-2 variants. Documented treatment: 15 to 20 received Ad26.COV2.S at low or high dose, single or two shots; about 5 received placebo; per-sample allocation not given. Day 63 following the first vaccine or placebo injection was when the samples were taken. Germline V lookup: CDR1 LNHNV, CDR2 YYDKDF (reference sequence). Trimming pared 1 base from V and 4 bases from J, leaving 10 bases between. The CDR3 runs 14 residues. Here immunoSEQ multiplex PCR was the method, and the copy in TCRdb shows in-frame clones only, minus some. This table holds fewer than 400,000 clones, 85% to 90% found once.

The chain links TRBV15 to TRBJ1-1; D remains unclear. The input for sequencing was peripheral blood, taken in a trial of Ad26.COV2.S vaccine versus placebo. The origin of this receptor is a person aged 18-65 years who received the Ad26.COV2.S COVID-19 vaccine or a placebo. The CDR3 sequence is CATSRVGFGTEAFF. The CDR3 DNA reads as TGTGCCACCAGCAGAGTTGGGTTCGGCACTGAAGCTTTCTTT.